The rows below give T cell receptor beta chains drawn from one sample of a study of blood T cell repertoires in COVID-19. Generated by immunoSEQ multiplex PCR, the TCRdb table keeps only in-frame clones and is missing some. The repertoire holds about 170,000 clones, roughly 84% seen once, with roughly 1.3% in the top ten. Sequenced: peripheral blood. The source of these receptors is a man between 60 and 75 years old who had recovered from COVID-19. The CDR3 runs from the conserved cysteine through the conserved F or W. The D gene is left open where the match is weak. Part of the rows lack a size; the others show once, few, many or a class for expanded clones.

size: few; J: TRBJ2-6; D: -; V: TRBV7-8; length: 18; CDR3: CASPPVWAGASGANVLTF; DNA: TGTGCCAGCCCCCCCGTGTGGGCGGGGGCCTCTGGGGCCAACGTCCTGACTTTC
size: -; J: TRBJ2-7; D: -; V: TRBV5-5; length: 17; CDR3: CASSPTPRQIFSYEQYF; DNA: TGTGCCAGCAGCCCCACCCCCCGACAGATTTTCTCCTACGAGCAGTACTTC
size: -; J: TRBJ1-5; D: -; V: TRBV3-1/TRBV3-2; length: 13; CDR3: CASSQSPNQPQHF; DNA: TGTGCCAGCAGTCAGTCCCCGAATCAGCCCCAGCATTTT
size: -; J: TRBJ2-5; D: TRBD2; V: TRBV11-2; length: 15; CDR3: CASSPGGGQGETQYF; DNA: TGTGCCAGCAGCCCCGGGGGGGGGCAGGGAGAGACCCAGTACTTC
size: -; J: TRBJ1-2; D: -; V: TRBV9; length: 12; CDR3: CASSVVLEADTF; DNA: TGTGCCAGCAGCGTAGTTCTGGAGGCGGACACCTTC
size: -; J: TRBJ1-5; D: -; V: TRBV5-6; length: 14; CDR3: CASSPYQGNQPQHF; DNA: TGTGCCAGCAGCCCTTATCAGGGGAATCAGCCCCAGCATTTT
size: -; J: TRBJ1-2; D: -; V: TRBV13; length: 13; CDR3: CASSSGQHYGYTF; DNA: TGTGCCAGCAGCTCAGGACAGCACTATGGCTACACCTTC
size: -; J: TRBJ2-1; D: TRBD2; V: TRBV9; length: 15; CDR3: CASSPGGTSKDEQFF; DNA: TGTGCCAGCAGCCCAGGGGGGACTAGCAAGGATGAGCAGTTCTTC
size: -; J: TRBJ1-6; D: TRBD1; V: TRBV5-4; length: 13; CDR3: CASSLDYRGHLHF; DNA: TGTGCCAGCAGCCTAGACTACAGGGGACACCTCCACTTT
size: -; J: TRBJ2-1; D: -; V: TRBV5-4; length: 17; CDR3: CASSPALRQGRDNEQFF; DNA: TGTGCCAGCAGCCCGGCCCTGCGACAGGGGAGGGATAATGAGCAGTTCTTC
size: -; J: TRBJ1-2; D: TRBD1; V: TRBV5-1; length: 16; CDR3: CASSLGGTGVAYGYTF; DNA: TGCGCCAGCAGCTTGGGTGGGACAGGGGTTGCCTATGGCTACACCTTC
size: -; J: TRBJ1-1; D: TRBD1; V: TRBV5-1; length: 14; CDR3: CASSPGQGFTEAFF; DNA: TGCGCCAGCAGTCCTGGACAGGGATTCACTGAAGCTTTCTTT
size: -; J: TRBJ2-2; D: TRBD1; V: TRBV4-2; length: 16; CDR3: CASSQDRGQRAGELFF; DNA: TGTGCCAGCAGCCAAGACAGGGGGCAAAGGGCCGGGGAGCTGTTTTTT
size: -; J: TRBJ1-2; D: -; V: TRBV5-1; length: 14; CDR3: CASSLGNSNYGYTF; DNA: TGCGCCAGCAGCTTGGGAAACTCTAACTATGGCTACACCTTC
size: -; J: TRBJ1-1; D: TRBD1; V: TRBV5-6; length: 16; CDR3: CASSLGRWDRAPEAFF; DNA: TGTGCCAGCAGCTTGGGGAGATGGGACAGGGCGCCTGAAGCTTTCTTT
size: -; J: TRBJ1-6; D: TRBD1; V: TRBV19; length: 17; CDR3: CASSIGAPGDSWSPLHF; DNA: TGTGCCAGTAGTATTGGCGCCCCGGGGGACAGTTGGTCACCCCTCCACTTT
size: -; J: TRBJ1-1; D: -; V: TRBV7-9; length: 14; CDR3: CASSLEEGGTEAFF; DNA: TGTGCCAGCAGCTTAGAGGAGGGTGGTACTGAAGCTTTCTTT
size: -; J: TRBJ2-3; D: TRBD2; V: TRBV24-1; length: 17; CDR3: CATSDPTSGGGRDTQYF; DNA: TGTGCCACCAGTGATCCAACTAGCGGGGGGGGAAGGGATACGCAGTATTTT
size: many; J: TRBJ1-1; D: -; V: TRBV7-2; length: 13; CDR3: CASRQGAETEAFF; DNA: TGTGCCAGCAGACAGGGTGCGGAGACTGAAGCTTTCTTT
size: once; J: TRBJ1-2; D: TRBD1; V: TRBV19; length: 14; CDR3: CASNRDREDYGYTF; DNA: TGTGCCAGTAACCGGGACAGGGAGGACTATGGCTACACCTTC